Detailed here is one T cell receptor (beta chain). Its antigen is unknown. The PCR had 60 Vbeta and 13 Jbeta primers. Only in-frame clones appear in the TCRdb table, and some are missing; sequencing was by immunoSEQ multiplex PCR. Among about 160,000 clones, approximately 72% were seen once, and the ten largest hold around 6.8%. Germline V CDR1 and CDR2: MNHEY, SVGAGI. The CDR3 is 12 amino acids. The V and J ends lost 4 bases and 5 bases respectively, with 8 bases between them. The sample belongs to a study of cytomegalovirus exposure and HLA in healthy donors. Study findings and constraints: HLA restriction was apparent for most CMV-associated TCR beta chains in a later analysis.

This clonotype was obtained from a middle-aged man in good health and CMV-seropositive. Material: PBMCs. J is TRBJ1-1 and V is TRBV6-5; D ambiguous. CDR3 DNA: TGTGCCAGCAGTTCCCCGGTAACTGAAGCTTTCTTT. Translating it yields CASSSPVTEAFF.